The 3 T cell receptor beta chains reported below all come from one sample, sequenced in a study of cytomegalovirus exposure and HLA in healthy donors. The PCR contained 60 Vbeta and 13 Jbeta primers. Sequencing was performed with immunoSEQ multiplex PCR; in TCRdb, only in-frame clones are kept and a portion is missing. This table has some 110,000 clones, about three fifths appearing once. Sequencing input: PBMCs. The receptors were gathered from a woman in her 40s in good health and CMV-seropositive.

This chain connects TRBV9 to TRBJ2-1, with TRBD2 as a possible D gene (6 bases). V was cut by 1 base and J by 0 bases, with 8 bases left in between. Germline loops: CDR1 SGDLS, CDR2 YYNGEE. The CDR3 is made up of 15 amino acids. The CDR3: CASSVSGFSYNEQFF. The CDR3 coding sequence is TGTGCCAGCAGCGTAAGCGGGTTCTCCTACAATGAGCAGTTCTTC.

The CDR3 DNA follows: TGTGCCACCAGCAGAGATGCGGGGGGGGCTGGAAACACCATATATTTT. Amino acids: CATSRDAGGAGNTIYF. The V call is TRBV15, the J call TRBJ1-3; a possible D gene is TRBD1 (5 bases). This CDR3 comprises 16 residues. Germline V gene sequence: CDR1 LNHNV, CDR2 YYDKDF (reference sequence). The germline V and J ends were trimmed by 0 bases and 2 bases, with 11 bases remaining between them.

This chain uses TRBV2 with TRBJ2-7; D ambiguous. Germline values: CDR1 SNHLY, CDR2 FYNNEI. There are 12 residues in the CDR3. Deletions cut 10 bases from V and 0 bases from J, with 10 bases between. The CDR3 nucleotides are TGTGCCAATGGCAGGAACTCCTACGAGCAGTACTTC. Protein product: CANGRNSYEQYF.